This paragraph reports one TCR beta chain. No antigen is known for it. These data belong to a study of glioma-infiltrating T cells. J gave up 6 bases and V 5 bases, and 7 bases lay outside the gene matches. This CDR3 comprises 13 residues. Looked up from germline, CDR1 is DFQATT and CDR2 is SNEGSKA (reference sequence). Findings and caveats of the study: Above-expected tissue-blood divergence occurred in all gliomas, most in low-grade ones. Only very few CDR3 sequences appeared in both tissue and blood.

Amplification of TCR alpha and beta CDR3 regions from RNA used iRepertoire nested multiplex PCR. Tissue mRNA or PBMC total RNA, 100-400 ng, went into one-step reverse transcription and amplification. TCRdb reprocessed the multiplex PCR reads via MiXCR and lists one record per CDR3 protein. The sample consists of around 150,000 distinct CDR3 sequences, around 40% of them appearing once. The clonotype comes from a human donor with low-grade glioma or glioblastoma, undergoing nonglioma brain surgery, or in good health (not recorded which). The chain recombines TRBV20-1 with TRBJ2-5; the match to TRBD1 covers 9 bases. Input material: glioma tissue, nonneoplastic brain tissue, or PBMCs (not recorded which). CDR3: CSAFRDRDKTQYF. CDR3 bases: TGCAGTGCTTTCCGGGACAGGGATAAGACCCAGTACTTC.